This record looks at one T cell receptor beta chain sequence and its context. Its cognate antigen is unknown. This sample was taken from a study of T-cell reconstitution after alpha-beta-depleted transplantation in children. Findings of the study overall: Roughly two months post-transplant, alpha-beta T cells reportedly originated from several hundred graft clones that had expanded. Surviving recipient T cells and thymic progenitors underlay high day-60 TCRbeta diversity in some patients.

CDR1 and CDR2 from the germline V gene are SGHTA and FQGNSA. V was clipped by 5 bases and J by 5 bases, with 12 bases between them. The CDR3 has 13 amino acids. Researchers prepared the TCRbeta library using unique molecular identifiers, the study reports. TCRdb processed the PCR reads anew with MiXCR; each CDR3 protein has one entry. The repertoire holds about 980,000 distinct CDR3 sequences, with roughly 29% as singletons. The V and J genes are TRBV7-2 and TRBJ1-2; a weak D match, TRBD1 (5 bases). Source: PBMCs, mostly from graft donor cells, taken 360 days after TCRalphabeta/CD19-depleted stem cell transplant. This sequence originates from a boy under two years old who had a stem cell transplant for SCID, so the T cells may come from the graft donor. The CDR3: CASSRRDSYGYTF. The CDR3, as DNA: TGTGCCAGCAGCCGAAGAGACAGTTATGGCTACACCTTC.